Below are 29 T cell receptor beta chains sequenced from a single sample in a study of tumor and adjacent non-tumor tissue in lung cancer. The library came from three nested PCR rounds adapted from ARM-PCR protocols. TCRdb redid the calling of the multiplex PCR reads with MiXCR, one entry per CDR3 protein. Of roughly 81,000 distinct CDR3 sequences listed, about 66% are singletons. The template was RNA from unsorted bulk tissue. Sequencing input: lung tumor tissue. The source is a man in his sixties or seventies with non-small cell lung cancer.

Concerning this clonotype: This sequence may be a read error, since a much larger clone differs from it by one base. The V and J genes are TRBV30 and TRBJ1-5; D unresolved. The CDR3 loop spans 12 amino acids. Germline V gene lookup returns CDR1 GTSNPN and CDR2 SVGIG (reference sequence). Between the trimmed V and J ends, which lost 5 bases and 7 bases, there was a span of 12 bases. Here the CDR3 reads CAWAGSGQPQHF. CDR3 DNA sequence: TGTGCCTGGGCCGGGAGTGGCCAGCCCCAGCATTTT.

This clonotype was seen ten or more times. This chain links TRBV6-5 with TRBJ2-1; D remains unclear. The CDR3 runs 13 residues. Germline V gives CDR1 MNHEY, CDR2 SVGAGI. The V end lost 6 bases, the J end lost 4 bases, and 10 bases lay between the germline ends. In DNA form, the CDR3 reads TGTGCCAGCAGAGACGGACGGTACAATGAGCAGTTCTTC. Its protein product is CASRDGRYNEQFF.

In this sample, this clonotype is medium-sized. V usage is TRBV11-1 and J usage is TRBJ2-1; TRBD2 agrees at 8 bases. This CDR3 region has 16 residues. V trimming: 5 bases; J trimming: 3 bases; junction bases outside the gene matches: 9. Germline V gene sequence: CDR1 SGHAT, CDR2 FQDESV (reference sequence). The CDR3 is CASSPSRSGGYNEQFF. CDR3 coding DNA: TGTGCCAGCAGCCCCTCTCGGAGCGGGGGCTACAATGAGCAGTTCTTC. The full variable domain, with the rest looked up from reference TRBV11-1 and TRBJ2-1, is EAEVAQSPRYKITEKSQAVAFWCDPISGHATLYWYRQILGQGPELLVQFQDESVVDDSQLPKDRFSAERLKGVDSTLKIQPAELGDSAMYLCASSPSRSGGYNEQFFGPGTRLTVL.

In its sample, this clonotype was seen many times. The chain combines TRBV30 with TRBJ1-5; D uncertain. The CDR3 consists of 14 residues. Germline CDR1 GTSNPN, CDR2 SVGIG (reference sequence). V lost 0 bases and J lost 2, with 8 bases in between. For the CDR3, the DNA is TGTGCCTGGAGTGTTAGGTGGGGCAATCAGCCCCAGCATTTT. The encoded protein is CAWSVRWGNQPQHF.

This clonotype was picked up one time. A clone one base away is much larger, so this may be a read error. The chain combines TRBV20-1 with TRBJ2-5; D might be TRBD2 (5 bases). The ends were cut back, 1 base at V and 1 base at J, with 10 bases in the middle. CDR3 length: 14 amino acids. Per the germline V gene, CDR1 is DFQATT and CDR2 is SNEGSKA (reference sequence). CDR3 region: CSARGEQPQETQYF. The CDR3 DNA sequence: TGCAGTGCTAGAGGGGAGCAGCCCCAAGAGACCCAGTACTTC.

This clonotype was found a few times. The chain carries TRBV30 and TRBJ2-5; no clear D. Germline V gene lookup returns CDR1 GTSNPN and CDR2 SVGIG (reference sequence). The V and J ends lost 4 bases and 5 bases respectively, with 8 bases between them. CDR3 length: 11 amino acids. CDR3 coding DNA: TGTGCCTGGACTTTTGGGGAGACCCAGTACTTC. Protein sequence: CAWTFGETQYF.

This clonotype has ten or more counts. CDR3 in amino acids: CSGATQETQYF. CDR3 in DNA: TGCAGTGGTGCCACCCAAGAGACCCAGTACTTC. The V gene is TRBV20-1, the J gene TRBJ2-5; no clear D gene. The CDR3 extends over 11 amino acids. The V gene lost 7 bases and the J gene lost 1 base, with 7 bases spanning the gap. Germline V gene lookup returns CDR1 DFQATT and CDR2 SNEGSKA (reference sequence).

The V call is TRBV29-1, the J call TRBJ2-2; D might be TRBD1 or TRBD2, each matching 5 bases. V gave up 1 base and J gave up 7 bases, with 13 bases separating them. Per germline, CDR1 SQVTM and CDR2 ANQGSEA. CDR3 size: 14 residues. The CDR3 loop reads CSVEGLAQGGELFF. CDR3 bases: TGCAGCGTTGAAGGGCTAGCCCAGGGCGGGGAGCTGTTTTTT.

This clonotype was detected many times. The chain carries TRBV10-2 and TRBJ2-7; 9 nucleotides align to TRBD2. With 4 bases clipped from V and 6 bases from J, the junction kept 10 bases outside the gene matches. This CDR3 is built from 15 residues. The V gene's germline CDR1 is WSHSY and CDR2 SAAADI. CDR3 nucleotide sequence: TGCGCCAGCAGTGTGGAAGTAGCGGGAGTGGCCGAGCAGTACTTC. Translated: CASSVEVAGVAEQYF.

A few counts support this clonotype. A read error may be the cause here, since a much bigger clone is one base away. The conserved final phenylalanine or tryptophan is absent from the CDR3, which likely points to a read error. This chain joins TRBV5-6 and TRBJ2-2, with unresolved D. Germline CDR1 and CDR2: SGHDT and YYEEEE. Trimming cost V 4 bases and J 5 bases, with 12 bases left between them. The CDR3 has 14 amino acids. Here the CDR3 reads CASSGPTDTGELFS. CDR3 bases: TGTGCCAGCAGCGGACCAACAGATACCGGGGAGCTGTTTTCT.

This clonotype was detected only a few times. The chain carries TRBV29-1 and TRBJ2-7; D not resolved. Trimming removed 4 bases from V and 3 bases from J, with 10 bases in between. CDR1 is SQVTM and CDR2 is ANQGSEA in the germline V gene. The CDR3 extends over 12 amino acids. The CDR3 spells CSVVSNYYEQYF. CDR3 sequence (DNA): TGCAGCGTTGTGAGTAATTACTACGAGCAGTACTTC.

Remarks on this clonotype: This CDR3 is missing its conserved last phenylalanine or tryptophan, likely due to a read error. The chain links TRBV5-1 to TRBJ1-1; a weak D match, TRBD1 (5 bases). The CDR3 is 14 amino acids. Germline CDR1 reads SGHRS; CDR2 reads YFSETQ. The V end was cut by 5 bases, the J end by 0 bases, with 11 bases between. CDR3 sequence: CASSSGRVNTEAFL. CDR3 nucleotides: TGCGCCAGCAGTTCGGGCAGGGTGAACACTGAAGCTTTCTTA.

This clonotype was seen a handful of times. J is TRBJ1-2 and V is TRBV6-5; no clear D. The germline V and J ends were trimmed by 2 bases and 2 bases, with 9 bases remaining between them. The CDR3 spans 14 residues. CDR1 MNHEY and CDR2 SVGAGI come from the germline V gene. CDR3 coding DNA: TGTGCCAGCAGTTACCCCCGACTGAACTATGGCTACACCTTC. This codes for CASSYPRLNYGYTF.

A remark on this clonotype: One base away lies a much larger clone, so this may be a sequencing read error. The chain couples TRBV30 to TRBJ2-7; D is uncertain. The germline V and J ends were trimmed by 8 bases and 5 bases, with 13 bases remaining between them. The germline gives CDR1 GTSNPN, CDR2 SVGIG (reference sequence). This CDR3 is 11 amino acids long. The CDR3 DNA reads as TGTGCCACTGGCAGGACCCACGAGCAGTACTTC. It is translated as CATGRTHEQYF.

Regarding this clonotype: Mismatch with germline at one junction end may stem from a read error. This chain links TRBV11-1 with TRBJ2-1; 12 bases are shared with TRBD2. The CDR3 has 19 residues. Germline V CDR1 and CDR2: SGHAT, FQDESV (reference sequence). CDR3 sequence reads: CTSSSRLAGAHSSYNGQFF. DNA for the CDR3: TGTACCAGCAGCTCCAGACTAGCGGGGGCCCACAGCTCCTACAATGGGCAGTTCTTC.

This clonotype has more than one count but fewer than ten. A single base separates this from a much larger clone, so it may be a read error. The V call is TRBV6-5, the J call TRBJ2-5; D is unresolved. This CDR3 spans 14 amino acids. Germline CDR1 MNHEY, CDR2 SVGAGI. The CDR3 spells CTSSYLLGWETQYF. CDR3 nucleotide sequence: TGTACCAGCAGTTACCTCCTAGGTTGGGAGACCCAGTACTTC.

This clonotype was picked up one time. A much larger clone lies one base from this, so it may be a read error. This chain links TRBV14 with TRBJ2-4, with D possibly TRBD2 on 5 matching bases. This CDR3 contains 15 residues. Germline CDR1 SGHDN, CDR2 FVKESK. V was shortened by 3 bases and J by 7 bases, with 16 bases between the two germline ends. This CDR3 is CASSQGPSSHNIQYF. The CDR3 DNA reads TGTGCCAGCAGCCAGGGCCCTAGCAGCCATAACATTCAGTACTTC. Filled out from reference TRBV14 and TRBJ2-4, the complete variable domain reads EAGVTQFPSHSVIEKGQTVTLRCDPISGHDNLYWYRRVMGKEIKFLLHFVKESKQDESGMPNNRFLAERTGGTYSTLKVQPAELEDSGVYFCASSQGPSSHNIQYFGAGTRLSVL.

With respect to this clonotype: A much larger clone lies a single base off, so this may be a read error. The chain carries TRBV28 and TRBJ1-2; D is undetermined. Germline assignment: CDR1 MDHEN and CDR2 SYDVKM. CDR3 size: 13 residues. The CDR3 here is CANSLQGISGYTF. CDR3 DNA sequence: TGTGCCAACAGTTTACAAGGGATAAGTGGCTACACCTTC.

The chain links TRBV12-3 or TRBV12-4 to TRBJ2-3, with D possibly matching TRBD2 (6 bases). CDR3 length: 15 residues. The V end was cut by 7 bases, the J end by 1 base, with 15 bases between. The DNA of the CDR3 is TGTGCCAGCAATTCGGGGCTAGCGCGCACAGATACGCAGTATTTT. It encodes CASNSGLARTDTQYF.

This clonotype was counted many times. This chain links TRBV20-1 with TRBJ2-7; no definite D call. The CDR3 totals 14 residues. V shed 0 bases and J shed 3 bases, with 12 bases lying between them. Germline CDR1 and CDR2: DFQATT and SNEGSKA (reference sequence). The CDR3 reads CSARDGSGLYEQYF. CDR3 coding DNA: TGCAGTGCTAGAGATGGGTCGGGCCTCTACGAGCAGTACTTC.

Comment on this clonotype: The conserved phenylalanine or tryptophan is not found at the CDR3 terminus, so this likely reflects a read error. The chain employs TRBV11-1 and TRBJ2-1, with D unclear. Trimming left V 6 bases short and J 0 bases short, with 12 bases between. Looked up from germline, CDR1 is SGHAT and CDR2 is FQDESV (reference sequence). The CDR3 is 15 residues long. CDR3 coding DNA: TGTGCCAGCAGGGAACGGCTTAGCTCCTACAATGAGCAGTTCTAC. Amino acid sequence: CASRERLSSYNEQFY.

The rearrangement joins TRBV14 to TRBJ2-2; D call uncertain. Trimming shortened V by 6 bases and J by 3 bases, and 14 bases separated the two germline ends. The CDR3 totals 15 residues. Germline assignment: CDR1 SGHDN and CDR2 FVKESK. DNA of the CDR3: TGTGCCAGCAGTCAAAACCGGACCTACACCGGGGAGCTGTTTTTT. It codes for CASSQNRTYTGELFF.

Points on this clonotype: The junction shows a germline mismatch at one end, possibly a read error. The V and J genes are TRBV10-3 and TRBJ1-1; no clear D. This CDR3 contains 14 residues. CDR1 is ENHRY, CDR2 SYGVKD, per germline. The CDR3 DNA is TGTGTCATCAGTGGGTCTGTTGACAACACTGAAGCTTTCTTT. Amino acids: CVISGSVDNTEAFF.

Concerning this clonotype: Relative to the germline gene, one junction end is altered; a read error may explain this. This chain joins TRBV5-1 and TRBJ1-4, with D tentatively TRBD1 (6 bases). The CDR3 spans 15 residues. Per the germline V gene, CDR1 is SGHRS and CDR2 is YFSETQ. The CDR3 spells CASSLNRVANEKLFF. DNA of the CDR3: TGTGCCAGTAGCCTAAACAGGGTGGCTAATGAAAAACTGTTTTTT.

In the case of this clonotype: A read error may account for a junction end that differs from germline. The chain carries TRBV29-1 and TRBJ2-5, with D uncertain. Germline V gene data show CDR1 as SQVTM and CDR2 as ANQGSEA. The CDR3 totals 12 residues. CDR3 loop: CGVEAGRKTQYF. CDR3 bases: TGCGGCGTTGAAGCAGGACGCAAGACCCAGTACTTC.

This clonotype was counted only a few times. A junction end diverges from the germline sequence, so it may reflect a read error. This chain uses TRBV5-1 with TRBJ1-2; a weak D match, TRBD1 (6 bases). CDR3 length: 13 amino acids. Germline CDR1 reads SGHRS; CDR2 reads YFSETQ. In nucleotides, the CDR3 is TGCGCCAGCAGCTTGCGGACAGATTATGGCTACATCTTC. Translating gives CASSLRTDYGYIF. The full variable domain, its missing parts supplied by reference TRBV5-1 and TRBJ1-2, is KAGVTQTPRYLIKTRGQQVTLSCSPISGHRSVSWYQQTPGQGLQFLFEYFSETQRNKGNFPGRFSGRQFSNSRSEMNVSTLELGDSALYLCASSLRTDYGYIFGSGTRLTVV.

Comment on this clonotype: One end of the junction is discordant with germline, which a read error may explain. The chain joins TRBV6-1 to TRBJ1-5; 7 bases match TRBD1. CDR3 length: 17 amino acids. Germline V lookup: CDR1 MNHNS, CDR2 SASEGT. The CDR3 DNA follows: TGTGCAAGCAGTGAAAGACCCGACAGGGTTAGCGATCAGCCCCAGCATTTT. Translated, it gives CASSERPDRVSDQPQHF.

CDR3 region: CASSSGVVATGELFF. CDR3 nucleotide sequence: TGTGCCAGCAGCTCAGGAGTGGTTGCGACCGGGGAGCTGTTTTTT. This chain connects TRBV11-2 to TRBJ2-2; D call uncertain. Trimming shortened V by 4 bases and J by 5 bases, and 14 bases separated the two germline ends. The CDR3 covers 15 residues. Per the germline V gene, CDR1 is SGHAT and CDR2 is FQNNGV.

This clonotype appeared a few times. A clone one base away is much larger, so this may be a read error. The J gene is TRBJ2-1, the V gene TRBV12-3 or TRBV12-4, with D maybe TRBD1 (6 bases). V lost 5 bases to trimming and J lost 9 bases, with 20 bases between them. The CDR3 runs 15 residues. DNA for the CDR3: TGTGCCAGCAGTCCGAGTCAAACAGGGTATCGTGAGCAGTTCTTC. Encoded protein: CASSPSQTGYREQFF.